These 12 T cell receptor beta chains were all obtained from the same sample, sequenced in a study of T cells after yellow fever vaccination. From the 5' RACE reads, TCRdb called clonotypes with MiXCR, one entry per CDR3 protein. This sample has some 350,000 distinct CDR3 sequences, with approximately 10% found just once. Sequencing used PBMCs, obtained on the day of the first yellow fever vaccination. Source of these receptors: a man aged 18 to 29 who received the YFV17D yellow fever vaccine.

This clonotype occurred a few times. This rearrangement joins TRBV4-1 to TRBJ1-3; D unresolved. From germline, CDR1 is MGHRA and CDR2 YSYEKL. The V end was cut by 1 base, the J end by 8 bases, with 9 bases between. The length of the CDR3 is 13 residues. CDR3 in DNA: TGCGCCAGCAGCCAAGTAACTGAGGACACCATATATTTT. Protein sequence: CASSQVTEDTIYF.

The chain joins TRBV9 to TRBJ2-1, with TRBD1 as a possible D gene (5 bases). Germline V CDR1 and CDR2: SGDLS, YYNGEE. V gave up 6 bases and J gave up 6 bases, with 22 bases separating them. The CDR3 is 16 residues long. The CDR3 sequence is CASTLFGFRQGNEQFF. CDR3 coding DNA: TGTGCCAGCACCCTTTTCGGTTTTCGGCAGGGCAATGAGCAGTTCTTC.

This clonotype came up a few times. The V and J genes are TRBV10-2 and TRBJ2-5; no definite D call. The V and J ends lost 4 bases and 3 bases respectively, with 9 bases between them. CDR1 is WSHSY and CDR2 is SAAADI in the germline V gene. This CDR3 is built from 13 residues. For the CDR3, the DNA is TGCGCCAGCAGTGTGTGGGCGAAAGAGACCCAGTACTTC. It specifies CASSVWAKETQYF.

CDR3 amino acids: CASSPRAGGRTDTQYF. The CDR3, as DNA: TGTGCCAGCAGTCCCCGAGCAGGGGGCAGGACAGATACGCAGTATTTT. V usage is TRBV27 and J usage is TRBJ2-3; 8 nucleotides match TRBD1. The CDR3 is made up of 16 amino acids. Germline V gene data show CDR1 as MNHEY and CDR2 as SMNVEV (reference sequence). The J segment lost 3 bases and the V segment lost 5 bases, leaving 10 bases of the junction unmatched.

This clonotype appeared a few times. Here the CDR3 DNA reads TGTGCCAGCAGCTGGGACCTAAGCTCCTACAATGAGCAGTTCTTC. This sequence encodes CASSWDLSSYNEQFF. The chain links TRBV7-2 to TRBJ2-1; D might be TRBD1 or TRBD2, each matching 5 bases. The CDR3 sequence is 15 residues long. In germline, CDR1 is SGHTA, CDR2 FQGNSA. The V and J ends lost 4 bases and 0 bases respectively, with 10 bases between them.

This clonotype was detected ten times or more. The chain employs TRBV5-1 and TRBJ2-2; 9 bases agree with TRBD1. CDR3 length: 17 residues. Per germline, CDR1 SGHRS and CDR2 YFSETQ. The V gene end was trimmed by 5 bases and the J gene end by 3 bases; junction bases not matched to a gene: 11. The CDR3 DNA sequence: TGCGCCAGCAGGTACAGGGGGCCCACTACCTACACCGGGGAGCTGTTTTTT. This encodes CASRYRGPTTYTGELFF.

CDR3 sequence reads: CASSQPSHEQYF. In DNA form, the CDR3 reads TGCGCCAGCAGCCAACCTAGTCACGAGCAGTACTTC. The chain carries TRBV4-1 and TRBJ2-7; unclear D gene. This CDR3 spans 12 amino acids. V was shortened by 2 bases and J by 5 bases, with 7 bases between the two germline ends. Germline CDR1 reads MGHRA; CDR2 reads YSYEKL.

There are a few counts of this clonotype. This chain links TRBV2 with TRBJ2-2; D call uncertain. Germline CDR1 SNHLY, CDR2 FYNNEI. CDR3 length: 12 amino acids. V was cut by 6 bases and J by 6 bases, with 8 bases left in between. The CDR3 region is CASRVGAGELFF. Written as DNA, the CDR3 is TGTGCCAGCAGGGTTGGAGCCGGGGAGCTGTTTTTT.

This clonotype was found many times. Written as DNA, the CDR3 is TGCAGCGTTTTCCAAAGTCGAAGCTCCTACAATGAGCAGTTCTTC. Translation gives CSVFQSRSSYNEQFF. This chain connects TRBV29-1 to TRBJ2-1; unclear D gene. V lost 5 bases and J 0 bases, leaving 14 bases between the germline ends. The CDR3 has 15 amino acids. Germline assignment: CDR1 SQVTM and CDR2 ANQGSEA.

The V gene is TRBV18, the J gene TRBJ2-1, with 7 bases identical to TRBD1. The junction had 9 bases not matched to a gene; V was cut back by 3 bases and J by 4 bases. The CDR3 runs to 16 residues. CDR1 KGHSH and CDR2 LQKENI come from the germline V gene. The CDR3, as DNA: TGTGCCAGCTCACCTTCACAGGGGTCCTGGTACAATGAGCAGTTCTTC. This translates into CASSPSQGSWYNEQFF.

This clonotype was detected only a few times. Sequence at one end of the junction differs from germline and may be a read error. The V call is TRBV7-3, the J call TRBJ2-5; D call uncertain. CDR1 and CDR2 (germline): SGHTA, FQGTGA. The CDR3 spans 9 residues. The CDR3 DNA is TGTGCCAGCAGCTTGGGCCCCCCCTTC. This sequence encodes CASSLGPPF.

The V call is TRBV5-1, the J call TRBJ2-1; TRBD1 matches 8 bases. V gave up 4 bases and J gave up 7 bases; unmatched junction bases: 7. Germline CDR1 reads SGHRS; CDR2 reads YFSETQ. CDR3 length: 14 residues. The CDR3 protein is CASSPQGASNEQFF. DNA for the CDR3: TGCGCCAGCAGCCCCCAGGGGGCGAGTAATGAGCAGTTCTTC.